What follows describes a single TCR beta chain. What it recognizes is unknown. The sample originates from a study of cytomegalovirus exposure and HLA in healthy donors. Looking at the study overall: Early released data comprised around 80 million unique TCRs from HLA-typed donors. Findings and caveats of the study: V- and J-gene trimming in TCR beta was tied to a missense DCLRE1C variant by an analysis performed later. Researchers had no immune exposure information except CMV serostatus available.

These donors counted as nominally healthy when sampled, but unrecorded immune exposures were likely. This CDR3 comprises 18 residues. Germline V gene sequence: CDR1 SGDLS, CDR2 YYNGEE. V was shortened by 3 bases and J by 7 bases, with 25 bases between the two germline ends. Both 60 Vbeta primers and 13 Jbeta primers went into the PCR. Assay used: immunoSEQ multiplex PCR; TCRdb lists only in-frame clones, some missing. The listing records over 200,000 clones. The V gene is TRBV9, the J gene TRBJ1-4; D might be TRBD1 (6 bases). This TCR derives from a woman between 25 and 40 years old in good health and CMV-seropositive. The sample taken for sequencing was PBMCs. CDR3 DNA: TGTGCCAGCAGCGCGACCCCCGGGACAAATTTCCTGGGTGAAAAACTGTTTTTT. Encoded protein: CASSATPGTNFLGEKLFF.